This record covers a single T cell receptor (beta chain). CDR1 GTSNPN and CDR2 SVGIG come from the germline V gene (reference sequence). V lost 7 bases to trimming and J lost 2 bases, with 17 bases between them. The CDR3 sequence is 14 residues long. These data originate in a study of blood T cell repertoires in COVID-19. The overall study: Samples taken during acute and convalescent COVID-19 were collected in the United States, Italy and Spain. T cells, B-cell-depleted T cells, or PBMCs provided the cDNA or gDNA that served as material.

Only in-frame clones appear in the TCRdb table, and some are missing; sequencing was by immunoSEQ multiplex PCR. The sample holds over 20,000 clones, about 80% seen once. This chain uses TRBV30 with TRBJ1-1; D is perhaps TRBD1 (6 bases). The specimen was peripheral blood. This TCR derives from a man between 65 and 85 years old with acute or convalescent COVID-19. The CDR3 nucleotides are TGTGCCTTAACTCGGACAGCCTCAAACACTGAAGCTTTCTTT. Translated: CALTRTASNTEAFF.